The 29 T cell receptor beta chains listed next were all sequenced from one sample in a study of identifying expanded T cells in peripheral blood. The protocol was immunoSEQ multiplex PCR, while the TCRdb copy is restricted to in-frame clones and leaves out a portion. The sample has around 100,000 clones, about 90% seen once. Sequences were obtained from blood. All receptors come from a person aged 18 to 75 in good health.

The rearrangement links TRBV2 to TRBJ1-6, with D tentatively TRBD1 (5 bases). V was shortened by 7 bases and J by 10 bases, with 17 bases between the two germline ends. The CDR3 contains 14 residues. Germline CDR1 is SNHLY and CDR2 is FYNNEI. The CDR3: CASTSGPTRSPLHF. CDR3 nucleotide sequence: TGTGCCAGCACCTCAGGGCCAACGAGGTCACCCCTCCACTTT.

The chain is built from TRBV7-3 and TRBJ2-1; 9 positions match TRBD2. The CDR3 consists of 15 residues. Trimming at V came to 4 bases and at J to 6 bases, leaving 7 bases not matched to a gene. Germline V gives CDR1 SGHTA, CDR2 FQGTGA. Written as DNA, the CDR3 is TGTGCCAGCAGCTCGACTAGCGGATCTGGCAATGAGCAGTTCTTC. Amino acid sequence: CASSSTSGSGNEQFF.

This clone turned up a few times. The V call is TRBV7-9, the J call TRBJ1-2; 8 bases agree with TRBD1. With 7 bases clipped from V and 3 bases from J, the junction kept 4 bases outside the gene matches. Germline CDR1 reads SEHNR; CDR2 reads FQNEAQ (reference sequence). The CDR3 length is 13 residues. CDR3 sequence (DNA): TGTGCCAGCACCCAGGACAGGGACTATGGCTACACCTTC. Its protein is CASTQDRDYGYTF.

The V gene is TRBV7-9, the J gene TRBJ2-7; D is undetermined. V lost 1 base and J lost 3, with 1 base in between. CDR1 is SEHNR and CDR2 is FQNEAQ in the germline V gene (reference sequence). The length of the CDR3 is 11 residues. Written as DNA, the CDR3 is TGTGCCAGCAGCTTAGACTACGAGCAGTACTTC. This codes for CASSLDYEQYF.

V usage is TRBV7-3 and J usage is TRBJ2-2, with 7 bases identical to TRBD1. Germline assignment: CDR1 SGHTA and CDR2 FQGTGA. V lost 5 bases and J lost 6; bases outside the gene matches: 9. The CDR3 runs 15 residues. The CDR3 sequence is CASSTTRQGAGELFF. The CDR3 bases are TGTGCCAGCAGCACAACCCGACAGGGCGCCGGGGAGCTGTTTTTT. Full variable domain (missing parts from reference TRBV7-3 and TRBJ2-2): GAGVSQTPSNKVTEKGKYVELRCDPISGHTALYWYRQSLGQGPEFLIYFQGTGAADDSGLPNDRFFAVRPEGSVSTLKIQRTERGDSAVYLCASSTTRQGAGELFFGEGSRLTVL.

This chain connects TRBV5-6 to TRBJ1-5; D remains ambiguous. Trimming left V 2 bases short and J 2 bases short, with 11 bases between. The CDR3 runs to 15 residues. Looked up from germline, CDR1 is SGHDT and CDR2 is YYEEEE. The CDR3 DNA reads as TGTGCCAGCAGCTTAGGTGGTAGGGGCAATCAGCCCCAGCATTTT. Translation: CASSLGGRGNQPQHF. The whole variable domain, remainder taken from reference TRBV5-6 and TRBJ1-5, is DAGVTQSPTHLIKTRGQQVTLRCSPKSGHDTVSWYQQALGQGPQFIFQYYEEEERQRGNFPDRFSGHQFPNYSSELNVNALLLGDSALYLCASSLGGRGNQPQHFGDGTRLSIL.

J is TRBJ1-1 and V is TRBV2; unclear D gene. The germline V gene encodes CDR1 SNHLY and CDR2 FYNNEI. This CDR3 region has 12 residues. V was pared by 8 bases and J by 5 bases, with 12 bases between. The CDR3 is CASRRGWTEAFF. CDR3 DNA sequence: TGTGCCAGCCGACGTGGATGGACTGAAGCTTTCTTT.

This chain links TRBV5-1 with TRBJ1-1; D not resolved. V was clipped by 4 bases and J by 3 bases, with 10 bases between them. Germline V gene data show CDR1 as SGHRS and CDR2 as YFSETQ. This CDR3 has 13 amino acids. The CDR3: CASSPAQDTEAFF. CDR3 nucleotide sequence: TGCGCCAGCAGCCCCGCTCAGGACACTGAAGCTTTCTTT.

This sequence joins TRBV9 and TRBJ2-5; 7 bases agree with TRBD1. The CDR3 contains 16 residues. The junction had 5 bases not matched to a gene; V was cut back by 0 bases and J by 0 bases. CDR1 and CDR2 (germline): SGDLS, YYNGEE. In DNA, the CDR3 is TGTGCCAGCAGCGTAGGACAGGGAAATAACCAAGAGACCCAGTACTTC. It translates to CASSVGQGNNQETQYF.

This chain connects TRBV19 to TRBJ1-1; 7 bases are a match to TRBD1. Germline CDR1 reads LNHDA; CDR2 reads SQIVND (reference sequence). The CDR3 is 14 amino acids. Trimming at V came to 1 base and at J to 4 bases, leaving 3 bases not matched to a gene. The CDR3 DNA follows: TGTGCCAGTAGTATAGGGCAGGGGGGCACTGAAGCTTTCTTT. It specifies CASSIGQGGTEAFF.

This CDR3 is CASSALTADQDGYTF. The CDR3 DNA is TGTGCCAGCAGCGCCTTGACGGCCGACCAGGATGGCTACACCTTC. V and J are TRBV7-2 and TRBJ1-2; D gene ambiguous. From germline, CDR1 is SGHTA and CDR2 FQGNSA. Trimming removed 5 bases from V and 6 bases from J, with 19 bases in between. The CDR3 sequence is 15 residues long.

A note on this clone: Other nucleotide sequences in the sample specify the same CDR3. This chain uses TRBV5-1 with TRBJ1-2; D may be TRBD1 (5 bases). The CDR3 sequence is 13 residues long. The V end was cut by 5 bases, the J end by 2 bases, with 10 bases between. Germline lookup yields CDR1 SGHRS and CDR2 YFSETQ. CDR3 coding DNA: TGCGCCAGCAGAGCCGACAGAAACTATGGCTACACCTTC. It translates to CASRADRNYGYTF.

The chain uses TRBV10-3 and TRBJ2-3; TRBD1 is a possible D gene (5 bases). V was pared by 8 bases and J by 0 bases, with 12 bases between. CDR1 is ENHRY, CDR2 SYGVKD, per germline. CDR3 length: 14 residues. CDR3 nucleotides: TGTGCCATCCGAGAAGGGGCTAGCACAGATACGCAGTATTTT. Translated: CAIREGASTDTQYF.

The V and J genes are TRBV7-2 and TRBJ2-1; D gene ambiguous. Looked up from germline, CDR1 is SGHTA and CDR2 is FQGNSA. The V end lost 5 bases, the J end lost 4 bases, and 9 bases lay between the germline ends. The CDR3 is made up of 13 amino acids. CDR3 sequence reads: CASSAELYNEQFF. The CDR3 coding sequence is TGTGCCAGCAGCGCCGAGCTATACAATGAGCAGTTCTTC.

The chain couples TRBV7-2 to TRBJ2-5; D gene unclear. This CDR3 is built from 12 residues. The germline V gene has CDR1 SGHTA and CDR2 FQGNSA. The V and J ends lost 3 bases and 5 bases respectively, with 7 bases between them. The CDR3 coding sequence is TGTGCCAGCAGCTTCCCAGAGGAGACCCAGTACTTC. This encodes CASSFPEETQYF.

The rearrangement joins TRBV19 to TRBJ1-2; no clear D gene. The CDR3 spans 11 residues. The germline V and J ends were trimmed by 5 bases and 7 bases, with 8 bases remaining between them. Per the germline V gene, CDR1 is LNHDA and CDR2 is SQIVND (reference sequence). This chain's CDR3 is CASSFPGGYTF. Written as DNA, the CDR3 is TGTGCCAGTAGTTTTCCCGGTGGCTACACCTTC.

This clone has more than one count but fewer than ten. The genes are TRBV30 and TRBJ1-1; D may be TRBD1 (5 bases). The CDR3 totals 14 residues. V was shortened by 0 bases and J by 7 bases, with 15 bases between the two germline ends. Germline V gene data show CDR1 as GTSNPN and CDR2 as SVGIG (reference sequence). CDR3 DNA: TGTGCCTGGAGTGTACTTTTGGGGCAGCATGAAGCTTTCTTT. Translating gives CAWSVLLGQHEAFF.

V usage is TRBV5-5 and J usage is TRBJ2-1; D perhaps matches TRBD2 (5 bases). Trimming removed 7 bases at V and 2 bases at J, with 10 bases between. This CDR3 is 13 amino acids long. CDR1 and CDR2 from the germline V gene are SGHKS and YYEKEE (reference sequence). This chain's CDR3 is CASGGHPYNEQFF. CDR3 bases: TGTGCCAGCGGCGGGCATCCCTACAATGAGCAGTTCTTC. Full variable domain (remainder filled in from reference TRBV5-5 and TRBJ2-1): DAGVTQSPTHLIKTRGQQVTLRCSPISGHKSVSWYQQVLGQGPQFIFQYYEKEERGRGNFPDRFSARQFPNYSSELNVNALLLGDSALYLCASGGHPYNEQFFGPGTRLTVL.

V and J are TRBV9 and TRBJ2-2, with 11 positions matching TRBD2. The germline V gene encodes CDR1 SGDLS and CDR2 YYNGEE. The length of the CDR3 is 16 residues. With V trimmed by 3 bases and J by 6 bases, 7 bases remained unmatched. The CDR3 loop is CASSAYVAGGAGELFF. CDR3 DNA sequence: TGTGCCAGCAGCGCCTACGTAGCGGGAGGGGCCGGGGAGCTGTTTTTT. The full variable domain, completed using reference TRBV9 and TRBJ2-2, is DSGVTQTPKHLITATGQRVTLRCSPRSGDLSVYWYQQSLDQGLQFLIQYYNGEERAKGNILERFSAQQFPDLHSELNLSSLELGDSALYFCASSAYVAGGAGELFFGEGSRLTVL.

This clone appeared once. The chain links TRBV7-2 to TRBJ2-1; TRBD2 agrees at 12 bases. From germline, CDR1 is SGHTA and CDR2 FQGNSA. Trimming at V came to 3 bases and at J to 10 bases, leaving 7 bases not matched to a gene. The CDR3 contains 15 residues. CDR3 amino acids: CASSFQELAGGEQFF. The CDR3 DNA is TGTGCCAGCAGCTTCCAAGAGCTAGCGGGAGGGGAGCAGTTCTTC.

The chain uses TRBV6-6 and TRBJ1-2; D is unresolved. Trimming took 2 bases from V and 2 from J, leaving 9 bases between them. Germline CDR1 and CDR2: MNHNY and SVGAGI (reference sequence). CDR3 size: 14 residues. CDR3 DNA: TGTGCCAGCAGTTACGGGCGGACCAACTATGGCTACACCTTC. Protein product: CASSYGRTNYGYTF.

The chain joins TRBV27 to TRBJ2-1; 8 bases match TRBD2. The trim removed 5 bases at V and 1 base at J, leaving 13 bases unmatched. The CDR3 is 18 amino acids. The V gene's germline CDR1 is MNHEY and CDR2 SMNVEV (reference sequence). This CDR3 is CASSIGFREGSSYNEQFF. Here the CDR3 DNA reads TGTGCCAGCAGTATAGGGTTCCGGGAGGGAAGTTCCTACAATGAGCAGTTCTTC.

In DNA form, the CDR3 reads TGTGCCACCAGCAGGGACTTCCAAGAGACCCAGTACTTC. Translated, it gives CATSRDFQETQYF. The chain is built from TRBV15 and TRBJ2-5; TRBD2 might be the D (5 bases). Trimming stripped 3 bases from V and 1 base from J, with 6 bases between. The V gene's germline CDR1 is LNHNV and CDR2 YYDKDF (reference sequence). CDR3 length: 13 residues.

This chain joins TRBV2 and TRBJ2-3; 7 bases map to TRBD2. V lost 10 bases and J lost 1; bases outside the gene matches: 8. CDR3 size: 14 residues. From germline, CDR1 is SNHLY and CDR2 FYNNEI. CDR3 region: CATNRLAGTDTQYF. The CDR3 DNA reads as TGTGCCACCAACAGACTAGCCGGCACAGATACGCAGTATTTT.

This clone was observed once. J is TRBJ2-1 and V is TRBV6-1; 13 nucleotides agree with TRBD2. V dropped 7 bases and J dropped 9; count of bases not matched to a gene: 6. Germline loops: CDR1 MNHNS, CDR2 SASEGT. The CDR3 length is 14 residues. The CDR3 DNA is TGTGCCAGCATACTAGCGGGGGGGCCGGGTGAGCAGTTCTTC. This gives the protein CASILAGGPGEQFF.

V gene TRBV19 combines with J gene TRBJ1-1; the match to TRBD1 covers 10 bases. In germline, CDR1 is LNHDA, CDR2 SQIVND (reference sequence). This CDR3 comprises 15 residues. Germline trimming cut 5 bases from V and 3 bases from J; bases unmatched to any gene: 6. The CDR3 DNA reads TGTGCCAGTAGTGCCCGGACAGGGGGGGACACTGAAGCTTTCTTT. It specifies CASSARTGGDTEAFF.

The chain uses TRBV20-1 and TRBJ1-1, with D maybe TRBD1 (5 bases). Germline CDR1 is DFQATT and CDR2 is SNEGSKA (reference sequence). Trimming left V 3 bases short and J 7 bases short, with 9 bases between. The CDR3 runs 11 residues. The CDR3 sequence: CSARGGVEAFF. The CDR3 coding sequence is TGCAGTGCTAGGGGGGGAGTTGAAGCTTTCTTT.

The rearrangement links TRBV6-5 to TRBJ2-5, with D tentatively TRBD1 (5 bases). The DNA end is a closer match to TRBJ2-7, so the J assignment may be wrong. The V gene's germline CDR1 is MNHEY and CDR2 SVGAGI. This CDR3 is 15 amino acids long. The CDR3 spells CASSYAQGSFYEQYF. CDR3 DNA sequence: TGTGCCAGCAGTTACGCGCAGGGTTCGTTCTACGAGCAGTACTTC.

The chain links TRBV7-9 to TRBJ2-5; D possibly corresponds to TRBD1 (6 bases). The germline V gene has CDR1 SEHNR and CDR2 FQNEAQ (reference sequence). V was shortened by 0 bases and J by 2 bases, with 10 bases between the two germline ends. This CDR3 is built from 15 residues. The chain's CDR3 is CASSLALDSQETQYF. The CDR3 region has the DNA TGTGCCAGCAGCTTAGCATTGGACAGTCAAGAGACCCAGTACTTC.